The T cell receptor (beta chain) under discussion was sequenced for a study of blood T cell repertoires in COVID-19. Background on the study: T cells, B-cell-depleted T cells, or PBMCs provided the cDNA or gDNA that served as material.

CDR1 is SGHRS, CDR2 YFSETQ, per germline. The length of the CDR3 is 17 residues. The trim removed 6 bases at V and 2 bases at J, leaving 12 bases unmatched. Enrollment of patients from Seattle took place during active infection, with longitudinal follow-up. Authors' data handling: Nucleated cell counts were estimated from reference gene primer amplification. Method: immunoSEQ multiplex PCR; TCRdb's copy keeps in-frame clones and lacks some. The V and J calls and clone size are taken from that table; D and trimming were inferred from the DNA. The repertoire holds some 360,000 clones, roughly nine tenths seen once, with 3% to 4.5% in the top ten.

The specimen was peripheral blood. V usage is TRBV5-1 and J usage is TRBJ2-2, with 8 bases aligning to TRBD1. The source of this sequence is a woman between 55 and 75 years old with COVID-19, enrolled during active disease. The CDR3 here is CASTRKMQGANTGELFF. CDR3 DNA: TGCGCCAGCACCCGAAAGATGCAGGGGGCAAACACCGGGGAGCTGTTTTTT.